A selection of T cell receptor beta chains follows, all from one sample in a study of post-analysis software for immune sequencing data. In TCRdb, the PCR reads were re-called with MiXCR into one record per CDR3 protein. The table includes 740,000 or so distinct CDR3 sequences, approximately 57% detected once. Sequencing was carried out using blood. Receptor source: a girl aged 10 to 17 with multiple sclerosis. The CDR3 runs from the conserved cysteine through the conserved F or W. Fields, in order: J gene, V gene, D gene, clone size, CDR3 length, CDR3 protein, CDR3 DNA. D genes are given only for firm matches. Clone size appears in some rows only: once, few, many, or a class for an expanded clone.

j_gene: TRBJ2-1; v_gene: TRBV6-1; d_gene: .; abundance: once; len: 14; CDR3aa: CASSERGVYNEQFF; CDR3nt: TGTGCCAGCAGTGAACGGGGAGTCTACAATGAGCAGTTCTTC
j_gene: TRBJ2-5; v_gene: TRBV3-1; d_gene: TRBD2; abundance: few; len: 15; CDR3aa: CASSQRGGRKETQYF; CDR3nt: TGTGCCAGCAGCCAACGCGGGGGGCGTAAAGAGACCCAGTACTTC
j_gene: TRBJ2-7; v_gene: TRBV6-6; d_gene: .; abundance: .; len: 17; CDR3aa: CASSYHEQRDWGYEQYF; CDR3nt: TGTGCCAGCAGTTACCACGAACAACGGGACTGGGGATACGAGCAGTACTTC
j_gene: TRBJ2-3; v_gene: TRBV10-3; d_gene: .; abundance: .; len: 14; CDR3aa: CAASQGGATDTQYF; CDR3nt: TGTGCCGCCTCGCAGGGTGGCGCCACAGATACGCAGTATTTT
j_gene: TRBJ2-7; v_gene: TRBV20-1; d_gene: .; abundance: .; len: 12; CDR3aa: CSANRASYEQYF; CDR3nt: TGCAGTGCTAACAGGGCATCCTACGAGCAGTACTTC
j_gene: TRBJ2-5; v_gene: TRBV12-5; d_gene: .; abundance: .; len: 14; CDR3aa: CASGLYSLQETQYF; CDR3nt: TGTGCTAGTGGTTTGTACAGCCTCCAAGAGACCCAGTACTTC
j_gene: TRBJ2-4; v_gene: TRBV4-1; d_gene: .; abundance: few; len: 16; CDR3aa: CASSQEAGAAKNIQYF; CDR3nt: TGCGCCAGCAGCCAAGAGGCAGGGGCCGCCAAAAACATTCAGTACTTC
j_gene: TRBJ1-2; v_gene: TRBV27; d_gene: .; abundance: .; len: 12; CDR3aa: CASREGYDGYTF; CDR3nt: TGTGCCAGCAGAGAAGGATATGATGGCTACACCTTC
j_gene: TRBJ2-1; v_gene: TRBV10-3; d_gene: TRBD2; abundance: .; len: 16; CDR3aa: CAISESTSGSWNEQFF; CDR3nt: TGTGCCATCAGTGAGTCGACTAGCGGGAGTTGGAATGAGCAGTTCTTC
j_gene: TRBJ2-5; v_gene: TRBV5-1; d_gene: .; abundance: .; len: 14; CDR3aa: CASSPKGGQETQYF; CDR3nt: TGCGCCAGCAGCCCGAAGGGGGGCCAAGAGACCCAGTACTTC
j_gene: TRBJ1-2; v_gene: TRBV10-3; d_gene: .; abundance: many; len: 16; CDR3aa: CAISEATTGINYGYTF; CDR3nt: TGTGCCATCAGTGAAGCCACAACAGGTATCAACTATGGCTACACCTTC
j_gene: TRBJ1-5; v_gene: TRBV5-1; d_gene: .; abundance: .; len: 14; CDR3aa: CASSLGQAGQPQHF; CDR3nt: TGCGCCAGCAGCTTGGGACAGGCTGGTCAGCCCCAGCATTTT
j_gene: TRBJ2-5; v_gene: TRBV3-1; d_gene: .; abundance: few; len: 15; CDR3aa: CASSHIRTPRETQYF; CDR3nt: TGTGCCAGCAGCCACATCAGGACTCCCCGGGAGACCCAGTACTTC
j_gene: TRBJ2-1; v_gene: TRBV7-2; d_gene: .; abundance: .; len: 15; CDR3aa: CASSLASAAYNEQFF; CDR3nt: TGTGCCAGCAGCTTAGCGAGCGCGGCCTACAATGAGCAGTTCTTC
j_gene: TRBJ1-2; v_gene: TRBV27; d_gene: .; abundance: .; len: 13; CDR3aa: CAAALSRNYGYTF; CDR3nt: TGTGCCGCAGCACTTTCAAGGAACTATGGCTACACCTTC
j_gene: TRBJ2-5; v_gene: TRBV25-1; d_gene: .; abundance: once; len: 14; CDR3aa: CASSGLGGRETQYF; CDR3nt: TGTGCCAGCAGTGGGCTGGGGGGCCGAGAGACCCAGTACTTC
j_gene: TRBJ2-1; v_gene: TRBV5-1; d_gene: .; abundance: .; len: 15; CDR3aa: CASILGSASYNEQFF; CDR3nt: TGCGCCAGCATCCTGGGGAGCGCTTCCTACAATGAGCAGTTCTTC
j_gene: TRBJ1-1; v_gene: TRBV5-1; d_gene: .; abundance: .; len: 13; CDR3aa: CASSLEGSSRAFF; CDR3nt: TGCGCCAGCAGCTTGGAAGGGAGCTCCCGAGCTTTCTTT
j_gene: TRBJ2-7; v_gene: TRBV29-1; d_gene: .; abundance: few; len: 11; CDR3aa: CSVELGGEQYF; CDR3nt: TGCAGCGTTGAACTAGGGGGCGAGCAGTACTTC
j_gene: TRBJ2-5; v_gene: TRBV5-1; d_gene: TRBD1; abundance: .; len: 16; CDR3aa: CASSPRTTGGGETQYF; CDR3nt: TGCGCCAGCAGCCCCCGAACCACAGGGGGCGGGGAGACCCAGTACTTC
j_gene: TRBJ1-2; v_gene: TRBV4-2; d_gene: TRBD1; abundance: .; len: 14; CDR3aa: CASSQRQGAYGYTF; CDR3nt: TGTGCCAGCAGCCAACGTCAGGGGGCCTATGGCTACACCTTC
j_gene: TRBJ1-2; v_gene: TRBV2; d_gene: .; abundance: .; len: 15; CDR3aa: CASTQGGANSYGYTF; CDR3nt: TGTGCCAGCACCCAAGGGGGGGCTAATAGCTATGGCTACACCTTC
j_gene: TRBJ1-5; v_gene: TRBV6-1; d_gene: .; abundance: .; len: 13; CDR3aa: CASSERGSQPQHF; CDR3nt: TGTGCCAGCAGTGAGAGGGGTTCTCAGCCCCAGCATTTT
j_gene: TRBJ2-6; v_gene: TRBV2; d_gene: .; abundance: few; len: 15; CDR3aa: CASGSGPSGANVLTF; CDR3nt: TGTGCCAGTGGGTCGGGTCCCTCTGGGGCCAACGTCCTGACTTTC
j_gene: TRBJ2-5; v_gene: TRBV12-3/TRBV12-4; d_gene: .; abundance: .; len: 13; CDR3aa: CASSLLRSGTQYF; CDR3nt: TGTGCCAGCAGTTTGCTCCGGTCGGGGACCCAGTACTTC
j_gene: TRBJ2-1; v_gene: TRBV7-9; d_gene: TRBD2; abundance: .; len: 17; CDR3aa: CASSYTLGGSGYNEQFF; CDR3nt: TGTGCCAGCAGTTATACCTTAGGCGGGAGTGGTTACAATGAGCAGTTCTTC
j_gene: TRBJ1-1; v_gene: TRBV5-5; d_gene: .; abundance: once; len: 14; CDR3aa: CASSVSTGPVEAFF; CDR3nt: TGTGCCAGCAGCGTTTCCACAGGACCCGTGGAAGCTTTCTTT
j_gene: TRBJ1-2; v_gene: TRBV6-6; d_gene: .; abundance: .; len: 12; CDR3aa: CASSSDSSGYTF; CDR3nt: TGTGCCAGCAGTTCGGACAGCAGTGGCTACACCTTC
j_gene: TRBJ2-3; v_gene: TRBV5-1; d_gene: TRBD2; abundance: .; len: 17; CDR3aa: CASSLGLAGPSTDTQYF; CDR3nt: TGCGCCAGCAGCTTGGGACTAGCGGGTCCTAGCACAGATACGCAGTATTTT
j_gene: TRBJ1-2; v_gene: TRBV10-3; d_gene: TRBD1; abundance: .; len: 17; CDR3aa: CAISESGTGEINYGYTF; CDR3nt: TGTGCCATCAGTGAGTCGGGGACAGGCGAGATTAACTATGGCTACACCTTC
j_gene: TRBJ2-7; v_gene: TRBV29-1; d_gene: .; abundance: .; len: 13; CDR3aa: CSVSRGTEYEQYF; CDR3nt: TGCAGCGTTTCTAGGGGGACTGAATACGAGCAGTACTTC
j_gene: TRBJ2-4; v_gene: TRBV12-5; d_gene: .; abundance: .; len: 16; CDR3aa: CASGFGGDSVLNIQYF; CDR3nt: TGTGCTAGTGGTTTTGGAGGGGACAGTGTACTAAACATTCAGTACTTC
j_gene: TRBJ2-2; v_gene: TRBV29-1; d_gene: .; abundance: .; len: 15; CDR3aa: CSGAGRGSNTGELFF; CDR3nt: TGCAGCGGTGCGGGGCGGGGTTCGAACACCGGGGAGCTGTTTTTT
j_gene: TRBJ1-2; v_gene: TRBV5-1; d_gene: .; abundance: .; len: 15; CDR3aa: CASSLGGVDGSGYTF; CDR3nt: TGCGCCAGCAGCTTGGGAGGGGTTGACGGTAGCGGCTACACCTTC
j_gene: TRBJ2-5; v_gene: TRBV7-8; d_gene: TRBD2; abundance: .; len: 15; CDR3aa: CASSSGLDPQETQYF; CDR3nt: TGTGCCAGCAGCTCTGGACTAGATCCTCAAGAGACCCAGTACTTC
j_gene: TRBJ2-7; v_gene: TRBV5-6; d_gene: TRBD2; abundance: once; len: 14; CDR3aa: CASSFGGSAYEQYF; CDR3nt: TGTGCCAGCAGCTTCGGCGGGAGTGCCTACGAGCAGTACTTC
j_gene: TRBJ2-7; v_gene: TRBV20-1; d_gene: TRBD2; abundance: .; len: 17; CDR3aa: CSARASTSGSFSYEQYF; CDR3nt: TGCAGTGCTAGAGCTTCGACTAGCGGGAGCTTCTCCTACGAGCAGTACTTC
j_gene: TRBJ2-3; v_gene: TRBV20-1; d_gene: .; abundance: .; len: 15; CDR3aa: CSARGGDSWPDAQYF; CDR3nt: TGCAGTGCTAGAGGGGGGGACAGTTGGCCAGATGCGCAGTATTTT